This TCR beta chain was found in a study of post-analysis software for immune sequencing data. Study-wide points: TRBV segments more frequent in patients than in controls numbered several and included TRBV5-6, TRBV5-1 and TRBV20-1.

The V and J ends lost 9 bases and 0 bases, in that order; junction bases with no gene match: 9. This CDR3 is 15 amino acids long. Germline V gene data show CDR1 as SNHLY and CDR2 as FYNNEI. Unique-molecular-identifier-tagged TCR beta cDNA libraries were used. MiXCR was run by TCRdb on the PCR reads, yielding one entry per CDR3 protein. This table holds 650,000 to 850,000 distinct CDR3 sequences, around 46% found once. Details on this clonotype: What it recognizes is unknown.

The genes are TRBV2 and TRBJ2-3; TRBD2 agrees at 7 bases. This TCR came from a girl aged 10 to 17 with multiple sclerosis. Sequencing used blood. CDR3 in DNA: TGTGCCAGTATCCGACCTAGCGGAAGCACAGATACGCAGTATTTT. This encodes CASIRPSGSTDTQYF.